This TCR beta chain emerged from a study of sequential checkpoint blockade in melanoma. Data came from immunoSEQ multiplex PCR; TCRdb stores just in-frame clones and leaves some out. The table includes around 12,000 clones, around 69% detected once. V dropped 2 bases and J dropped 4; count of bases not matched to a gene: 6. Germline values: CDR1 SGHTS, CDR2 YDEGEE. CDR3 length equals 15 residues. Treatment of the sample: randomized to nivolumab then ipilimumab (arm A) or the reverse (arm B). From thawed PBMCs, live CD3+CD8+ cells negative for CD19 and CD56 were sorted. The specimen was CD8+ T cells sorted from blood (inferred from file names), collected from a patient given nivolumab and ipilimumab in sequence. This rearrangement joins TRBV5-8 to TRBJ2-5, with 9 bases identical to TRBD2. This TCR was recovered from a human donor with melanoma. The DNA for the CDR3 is TGTGCCAGCAGCTTTGCTGGACTAGCGATAGAGACCCAGTACTTC. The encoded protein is CASSFAGLAIETQYF. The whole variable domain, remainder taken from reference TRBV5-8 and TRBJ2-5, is EAGVTQSPTHLIKTRGQQATLRCSPISGHTSVYWYQQALGLGLQFLLWYDEGEERNRGNFPPRFSGRQFPNYSSELNVNALELEDSALYLCASSFAGLAIETQYFGPGTRLLVL.